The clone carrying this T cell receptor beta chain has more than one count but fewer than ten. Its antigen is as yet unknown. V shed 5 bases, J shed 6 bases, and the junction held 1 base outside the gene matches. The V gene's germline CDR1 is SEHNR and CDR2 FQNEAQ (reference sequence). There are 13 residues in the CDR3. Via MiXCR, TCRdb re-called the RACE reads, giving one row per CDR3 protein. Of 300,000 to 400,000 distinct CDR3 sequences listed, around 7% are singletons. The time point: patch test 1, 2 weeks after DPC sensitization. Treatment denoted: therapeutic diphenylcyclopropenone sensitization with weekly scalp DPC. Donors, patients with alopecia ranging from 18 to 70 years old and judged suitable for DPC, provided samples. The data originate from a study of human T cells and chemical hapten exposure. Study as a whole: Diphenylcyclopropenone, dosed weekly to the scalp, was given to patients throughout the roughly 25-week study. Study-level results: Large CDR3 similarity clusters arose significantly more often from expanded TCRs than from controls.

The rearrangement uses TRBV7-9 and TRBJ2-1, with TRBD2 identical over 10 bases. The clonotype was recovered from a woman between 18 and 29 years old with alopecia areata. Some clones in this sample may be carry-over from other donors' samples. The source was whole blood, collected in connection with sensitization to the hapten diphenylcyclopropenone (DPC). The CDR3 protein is CASSASGGNEQFF. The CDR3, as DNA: TGTGCCAGCAGCGCTAGCGGGGGCAATGAGCAGTTCTTC.